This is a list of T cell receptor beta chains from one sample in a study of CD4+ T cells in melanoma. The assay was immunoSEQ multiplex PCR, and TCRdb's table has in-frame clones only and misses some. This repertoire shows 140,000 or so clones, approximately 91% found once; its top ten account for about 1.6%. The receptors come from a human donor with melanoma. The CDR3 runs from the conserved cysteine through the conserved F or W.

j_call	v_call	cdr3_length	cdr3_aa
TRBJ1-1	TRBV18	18	CASSPDRDRGYWHTEAFF
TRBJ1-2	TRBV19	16	CASSSPGQGLNYGYTF
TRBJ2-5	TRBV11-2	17	CASSLEGDRGPEGTQYF
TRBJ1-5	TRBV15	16	CATSRFAGLGNQPQHF
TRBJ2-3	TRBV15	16	CATSRGDRGGLDTQYF
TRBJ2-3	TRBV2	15	CASKQLAESTDTQYF
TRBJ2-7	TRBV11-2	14	CASSLVPGSYEQYF
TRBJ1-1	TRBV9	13	CATPSGALSEAFF
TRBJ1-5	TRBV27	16	CASSNNVRGLNQPQHF
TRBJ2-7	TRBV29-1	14	CSVEASGGSYEQYF
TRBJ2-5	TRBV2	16	CASYPDRRGREETQYF
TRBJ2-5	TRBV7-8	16	CASSLEGLEGGETQYF
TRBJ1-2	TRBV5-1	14	CASSLVAQNYGYTF
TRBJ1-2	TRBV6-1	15	CASSEEVPRVGGYTF
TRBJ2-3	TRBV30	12	CAWSVSSDTQYF
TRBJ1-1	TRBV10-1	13	CASSRTGDGEAFF
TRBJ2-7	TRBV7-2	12	CASSLVPYEQYF